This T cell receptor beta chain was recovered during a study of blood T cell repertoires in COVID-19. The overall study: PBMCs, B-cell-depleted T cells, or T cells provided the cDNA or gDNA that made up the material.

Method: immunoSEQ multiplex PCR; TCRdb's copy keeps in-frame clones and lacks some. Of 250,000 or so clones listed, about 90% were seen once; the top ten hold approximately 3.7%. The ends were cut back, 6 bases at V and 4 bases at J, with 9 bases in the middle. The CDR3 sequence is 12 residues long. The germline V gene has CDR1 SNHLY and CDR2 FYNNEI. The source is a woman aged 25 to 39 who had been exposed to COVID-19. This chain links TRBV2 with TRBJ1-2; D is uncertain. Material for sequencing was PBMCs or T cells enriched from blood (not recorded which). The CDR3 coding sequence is TGTGCCAGCAGCGGGGATTTCTATGGCTACACCTTC. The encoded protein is CASSGDFYGYTF.